Following are 5 T cell receptor beta chains from one sample sequenced in a study of blood T cells in healthy people across ages. Sample-barcoded 5' priming and a J-beta primer mix drove a second PCR of 7 to 11 cycles. One entry per CDR3 protein, called by TCRdb with MiXCR from the 5' RACE reads. The data contain approximately 770,000 distinct CDR3 sequences, 55% to 75% of them singletons. Sequencing was done on a sample of blood. Source of these receptors: a young man in good health.

The chain carries TRBV29-1 and TRBJ2-7; 8 bases are shared with TRBD1. Germline V gives CDR1 SQVTM, CDR2 ANQGSEA. The length of the CDR3 is 16 residues. Trimming removed 3 bases from V and 2 bases from J; junction bases left unmatched: 12. CDR3: CSVDGGWTGSPYEQYF. The CDR3 DNA follows: TGCAGCGTTGATGGGGGTTGGACAGGGAGTCCCTACGAGCAGTACTTC.

This clonotype has a handful of counts. The DNA for the CDR3 is TGCAGCGTTGAATTACTAGCGGGGCCCATCCAAGAGACCCAGTACTTC. Translating it yields CSVELLAGPIQETQYF. The chain couples TRBV29-1 to TRBJ2-5, with TRBD2 matching 10 bases. Germline-derived CDR1 and CDR2 are SQVTM and ANQGSEA. V lost 2 bases to trimming and J lost 1 base; unmatched junction nucleotides: 7. The CDR3 has 16 residues.

This clonotype appeared a few times. In nucleotides, the CDR3 is TGCAGTGCTAGAGACATTCAGGGACAGGGACGAACCTACAATGAGCAGTTCTTC. It yields the protein CSARDIQGQGRTYNEQFF. V is TRBV20-1 and J is TRBJ2-1; 9 positions match TRBD1. The CDR3 length is 18 residues. J was trimmed by 2 bases and V by 0 bases; bases with no gene match: 11. Germline-derived CDR1 and CDR2 are DFQATT and SNEGSKA (reference sequence).

In regard to this clonotype: The junction shows a germline mismatch at one end, possibly a read error. The rearrangement uses TRBV14 and TRBJ2-3, with 12 bases identical to TRBD2. This CDR3 is built from 18 residues. Germline values: CDR1 SGHDN, CDR2 FVKESK. This chain's CDR3 is CAGSQRLAGGPLVDTQYF. The DNA for the CDR3 is TGTGCCGGCAGCCAACGGCTAGCGGGAGGGCCATTAGTAGATACGCAGTATTTT.

This clonotype has only a few counts. The rearrangement uses TRBV6-6 and TRBJ1-6; no clear D gene. The CDR3 totals 16 residues. The V end lost 8 bases, the J end lost 7 bases, and 21 bases lay between the germline ends. Germline lookup yields CDR1 MNHNY and CDR2 SVGAGI (reference sequence). The CDR3 DNA reads TGTGCCAGCGCCCAAAACCCCGAGGGAGGCAATTCACCCCTCCACTTT. Translation gives CASAQNPEGGNSPLHF.